This is a list of T cell receptor beta chains from one sample in a study of persistence of HIV-infected CD4 T cells. Using immunoSEQ multiplex PCR, the repertoire was profiled, and TCRdb retains in-frame clones only, with some absent. There are under 15,000 clones in the sample; more than 70% occur only once, and approximately 18% lies in the top ten. No antigen has been assigned to these receptors. The sequenced sample was CD4+ T cells sorted from PBMCs after approximately 19-hour stimulation, obtained from a patient who received antiretroviral therapy. Receptors were obtained from an adult man with HIV who was CMV-seropositive. CDR3s include the opening cysteine and the closing phenylalanine or tryptophan. Each record gives: CDR3 length, D gene, J gene, clone size, V gene, CDR3 DNA, CDR3 protein. A D gene is named only where the DNA matches it firmly. Size tells how often a clone was seen (once, few, many) or the class of an expanded clone, and some rows leave it out.

15 NA TRBJ2-7 NA TRBV7-3 TGTGCCAGCAGCTTAACAAGCCAGAGCTCCTACGAGCAGTACTTC CASSLTSQSSYEQYF
14 NA TRBJ1-5 few TRBV4-1 TGCGCCAGCAGCCAAGATCTTAGCAATCAGCCCCAGCATTTT CASSQDLSNQPQHF
15 NA TRBJ2-7 NA TRBV7-7 TGTGCCAGCAGCTTAGGAGGGGGGGAAGGCTACGAGCAGTACTTC CASSLGGGEGYEQYF
17 NA TRBJ2-6 NA TRBV27 TGTGCCAGCAGTGTCTACATAGGAGGTCGAGGGGCCAACGTCCTGACTTTC CASSVYIGGRGANVLTF
15 TRBD1 TRBJ1-1 NA TRBV24-1 TGTGCCACCAGTGAGTCGACAGGGGGGAACACTGAAGCTTTCTTT CATSESTGGNTEAFF
19 NA TRBJ1-6 large TRBV4-1 TGCGCCAGCAGCCAAGAAGGGGCGTCCGGCTTCTCCTATAATTCACCCCTCCACTTT CASSQEGASGFSYNSPLHF
13 NA TRBJ2-5 few TRBV7-9 TGTGCCAGCAGCCTCAGGGTGCTGGAGACCCAGTACTTC CASSLRVLETQYF
17 NA TRBJ2-5 few TRBV19 TGTGCCAGTAGTGACACCTTCACAGGGTATCCAAGGGAGACCCAGTACTTC CASSDTFTGYPRETQYF
14 TRBD2 TRBJ2-1 NA TRBV7-2 TGTGCCAGCAGTGGACTAGCGGGGAGCAATGAGCAGTTCTTC CASSGLAGSNEQFF
15 NA TRBJ2-3 once TRBV7-8 TGTGCCAGCAGCCCTCAGTGGGGATTCACAGATACGCAGTATTTT CASSPQWGFTDTQYF
14 NA TRBJ1-5 NA TRBV28 TGTGCCAGCAGTTCCTCAGGGTCCGGTCAGCCCCAGCATTTT CASSSSGSGQPQHF
13 TRBD1 TRBJ1-5 NA TRBV6-5 TGTGCCAGCAGTACGGGACAGGGGTTACCCCAGCATTTT CASSTGQGLPQHF
14 TRBD1 TRBJ1-1 NA TRBV7-9 TGTGCCAGCAGCCGCGGGACAGCGAACACTGAAGCTTTCTTT CASSRGTANTEAFF
14 NA TRBJ2-7 NA TRBV5-1 TGCGCCAGCAGCTTTGCCCCGACGACCTACGAGCAGTACTTC CASSFAPTTYEQYF
12 NA TRBJ2-5 NA TRBV2 TGTGCCAGCAAAAGTAATCAAGAGACCCAGTACTTC CASKSNQETQYF
14 TRBD2 TRBJ2-1 NA TRBV27 TGTGCCAGCAAACGGACTAGCGTTTACAATGAGCAGTTCTTC CASKRTSVYNEQFF
14 TRBD1 TRBJ2-7 NA TRBV7-9 TGTGCCATCGGAGGACAGGGGTTTTCCTACGAGCAGTACTTC CAIGGQGFSYEQYF
16 NA TRBJ2-3 once TRBV5-1 TGCGCCAGCAGCTTGGAATGGGGTGGGGGCACAGATACGCAGTATTTT CASSLEWGGGTDTQYF
15 TRBD1 TRBJ1-1 NA TRBV5-5 TGTGCCAGCAGCTTCGCAGGGGGCGCGAACACTGAAGCTTTCTTT CASSFAGGANTEAFF
17 TRBD2 TRBJ2-3 NA TRBV5-1 TGCGCCAGCAGCTTGAGGACTAGCGGGGGGGCACCAGATACGCAGTATTTT CASSLRTSGGAPDTQYF
15 TRBD1 TRBJ1-3 NA TRBV9 TGTGCCAGCAGCCCGGGGACAGACTCTGGAAACACCATATATTTT CASSPGTDSGNTIYF
14 NA TRBJ1-1 few TRBV7-3 TGTGCCAGCAGCTTCCAGGGAATTGGAACTGAAGCTTTCTTT CASSFQGIGTEAFF
16 TRBD1 TRBJ1-4 NA TRBV19 TGTGCCAGTAGTAGAGGGACAGACTTTATTAATGAAAAACTGTTTTTT CASSRGTDFINEKLFF
12 NA TRBJ2-1 once TRBV18 TGTGCCAGCTCACCAGGGTCCCCGGAGCAGTTCTTC CASSPGSPEQFF